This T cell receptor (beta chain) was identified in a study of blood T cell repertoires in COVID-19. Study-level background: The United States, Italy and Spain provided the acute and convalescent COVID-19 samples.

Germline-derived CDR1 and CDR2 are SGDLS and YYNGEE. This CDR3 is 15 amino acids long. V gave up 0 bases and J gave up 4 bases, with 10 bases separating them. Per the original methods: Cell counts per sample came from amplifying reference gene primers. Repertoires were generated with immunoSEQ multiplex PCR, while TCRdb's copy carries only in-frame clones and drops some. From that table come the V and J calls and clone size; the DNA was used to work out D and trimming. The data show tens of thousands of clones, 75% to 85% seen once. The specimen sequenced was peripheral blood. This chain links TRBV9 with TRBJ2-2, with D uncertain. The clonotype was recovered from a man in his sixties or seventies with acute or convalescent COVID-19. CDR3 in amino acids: CASSVVSSPTGELFF. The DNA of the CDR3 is TGTGCCAGCAGCGTAGTTTCTAGTCCCACCGGGGAGCTGTTTTTT.